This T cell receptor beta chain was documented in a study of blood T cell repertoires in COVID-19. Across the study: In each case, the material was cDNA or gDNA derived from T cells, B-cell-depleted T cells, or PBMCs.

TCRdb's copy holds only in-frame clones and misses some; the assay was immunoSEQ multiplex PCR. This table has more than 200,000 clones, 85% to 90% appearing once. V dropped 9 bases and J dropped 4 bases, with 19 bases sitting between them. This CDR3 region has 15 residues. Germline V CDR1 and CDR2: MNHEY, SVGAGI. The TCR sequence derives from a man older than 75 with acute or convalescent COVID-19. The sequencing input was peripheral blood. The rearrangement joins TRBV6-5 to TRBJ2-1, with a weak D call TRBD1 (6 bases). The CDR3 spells CASRPGTLGYNEQFF. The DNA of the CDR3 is TGTGCCAGTCGTCCCGGGACACTTGGGTACAATGAGCAGTTCTTC.